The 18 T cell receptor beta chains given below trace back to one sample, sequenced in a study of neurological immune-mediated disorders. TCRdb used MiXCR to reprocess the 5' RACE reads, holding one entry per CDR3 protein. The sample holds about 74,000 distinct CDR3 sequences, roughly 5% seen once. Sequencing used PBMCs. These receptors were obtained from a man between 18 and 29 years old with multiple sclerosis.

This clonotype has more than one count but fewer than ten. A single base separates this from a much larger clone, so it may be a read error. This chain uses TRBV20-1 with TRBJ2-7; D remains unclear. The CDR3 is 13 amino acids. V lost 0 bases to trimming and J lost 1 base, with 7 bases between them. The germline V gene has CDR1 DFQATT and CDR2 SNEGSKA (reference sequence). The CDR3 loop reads CSARDLKSYEQYF. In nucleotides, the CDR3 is TGCAGTGCTAGAGATTTAAAGTCCTACGAGCAGTACTTC.

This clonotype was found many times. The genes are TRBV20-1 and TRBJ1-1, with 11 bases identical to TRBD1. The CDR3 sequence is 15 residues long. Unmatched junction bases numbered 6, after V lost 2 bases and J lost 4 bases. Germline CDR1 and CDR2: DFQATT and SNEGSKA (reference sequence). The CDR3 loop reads CSARKGQGGSTEAFF. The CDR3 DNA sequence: TGCAGTGCTAGAAAGGGACAGGGGGGTAGCACTGAAGCTTTCTTT.

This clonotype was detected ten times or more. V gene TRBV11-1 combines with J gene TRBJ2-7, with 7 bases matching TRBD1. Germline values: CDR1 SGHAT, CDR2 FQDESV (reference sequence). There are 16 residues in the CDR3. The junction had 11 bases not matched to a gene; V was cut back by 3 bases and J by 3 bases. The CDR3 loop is CASSLNRDSLYYEQYF. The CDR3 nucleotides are TGTGCCAGCAGCTTGAACCGGGACAGTCTTTACTACGAGCAGTACTTC.

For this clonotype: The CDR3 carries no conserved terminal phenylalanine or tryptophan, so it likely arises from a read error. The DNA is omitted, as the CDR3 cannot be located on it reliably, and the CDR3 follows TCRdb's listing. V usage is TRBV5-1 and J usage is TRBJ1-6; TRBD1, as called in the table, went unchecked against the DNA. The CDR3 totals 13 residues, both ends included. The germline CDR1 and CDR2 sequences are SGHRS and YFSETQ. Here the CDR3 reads CASSPEGGRLLNS.

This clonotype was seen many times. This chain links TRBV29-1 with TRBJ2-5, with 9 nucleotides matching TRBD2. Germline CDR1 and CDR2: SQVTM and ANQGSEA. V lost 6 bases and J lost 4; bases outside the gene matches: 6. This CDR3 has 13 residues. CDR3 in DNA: TGCAGCGTCGAGCGGGGGGTCTCAGAGACCCAGTACTTC. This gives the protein CSVERGVSETQYF.

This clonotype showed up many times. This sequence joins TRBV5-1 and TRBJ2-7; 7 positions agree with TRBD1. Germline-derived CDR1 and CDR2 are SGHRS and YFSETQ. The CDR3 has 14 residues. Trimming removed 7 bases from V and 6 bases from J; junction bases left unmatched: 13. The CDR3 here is CASGEGGLGFEQYF. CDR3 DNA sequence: TGCGCCAGCGGGGAAGGGGGCCTGGGGTTCGAGCAGTACTTC. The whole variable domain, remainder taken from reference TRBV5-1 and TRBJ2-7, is KAGVTQTPRYLIKTRGQQVTLSCSPISGHRSVSWYQQTPGQGLQFLFEYFSETQRNKGNFPGRFSGRQFSNSRSEMNVSTLELGDSALYLCASGEGGLGFEQYFGPGTRLTVT.

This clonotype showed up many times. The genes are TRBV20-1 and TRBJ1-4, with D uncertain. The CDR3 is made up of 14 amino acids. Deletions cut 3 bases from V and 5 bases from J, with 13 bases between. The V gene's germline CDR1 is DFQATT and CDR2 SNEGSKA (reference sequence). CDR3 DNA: TGCAGTGCTAGTGGACCCCAAACAAATGAAAAACTGTTTTTT. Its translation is CSASGPQTNEKLFF.

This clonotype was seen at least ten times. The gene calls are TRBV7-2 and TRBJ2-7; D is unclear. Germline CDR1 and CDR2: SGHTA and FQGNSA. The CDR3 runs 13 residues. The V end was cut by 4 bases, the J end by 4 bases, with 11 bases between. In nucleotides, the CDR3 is TGTGCCAGCAGCTCAGAAGACGGTTACGAGCAGTACTTC. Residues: CASSSEDGYEQYF.

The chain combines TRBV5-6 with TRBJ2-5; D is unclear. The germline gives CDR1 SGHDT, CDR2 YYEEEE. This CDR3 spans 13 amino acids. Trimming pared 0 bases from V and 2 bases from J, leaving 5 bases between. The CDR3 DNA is TGTGCCAGCAGCTTGGGGCCTCAAGAGACCCAGTACTTC. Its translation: CASSLGPQETQYF.

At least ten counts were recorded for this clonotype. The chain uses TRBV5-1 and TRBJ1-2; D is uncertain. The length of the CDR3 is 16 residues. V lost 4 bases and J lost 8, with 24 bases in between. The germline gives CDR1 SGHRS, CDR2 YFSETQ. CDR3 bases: TGCGCCAGCAGCACTTTTTCGGGCGCCCAAACGAGAGGCTACACCTTC. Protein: CASSTFSGAQTRGYTF.

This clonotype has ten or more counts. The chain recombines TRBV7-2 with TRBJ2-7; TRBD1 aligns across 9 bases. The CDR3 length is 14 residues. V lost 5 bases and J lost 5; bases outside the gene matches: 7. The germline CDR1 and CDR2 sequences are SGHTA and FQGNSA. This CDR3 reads CASSPTGGYDEQYF. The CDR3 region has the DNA TGTGCCAGCAGCCCGACAGGGGGGTACGACGAGCAGTACTTC.

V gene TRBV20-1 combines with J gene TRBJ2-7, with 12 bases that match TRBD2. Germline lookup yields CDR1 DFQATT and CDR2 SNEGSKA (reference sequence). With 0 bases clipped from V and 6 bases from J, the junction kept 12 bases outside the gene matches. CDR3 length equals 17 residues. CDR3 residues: CSARDSRLAGDVGEQYF. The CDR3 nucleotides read TGCAGTGCTAGAGATAGCCGACTAGCGGGAGATGTTGGCGAGCAGTACTTC.

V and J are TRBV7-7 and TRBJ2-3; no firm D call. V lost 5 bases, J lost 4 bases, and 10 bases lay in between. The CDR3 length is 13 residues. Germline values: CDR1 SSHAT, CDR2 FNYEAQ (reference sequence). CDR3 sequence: CASSPSRPDTQYF. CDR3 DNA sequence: TGTGCCAGCAGCCCATCGCGCCCAGATACGCAGTATTTT.

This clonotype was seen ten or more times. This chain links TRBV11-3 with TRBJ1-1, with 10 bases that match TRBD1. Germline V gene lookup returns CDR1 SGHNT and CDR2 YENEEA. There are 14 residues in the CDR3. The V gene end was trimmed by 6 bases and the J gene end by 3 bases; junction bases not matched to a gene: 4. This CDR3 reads CASSKDRGDTEAFF. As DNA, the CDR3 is TGTGCCAGCAGTAAGGACAGGGGGGACACTGAAGCTTTCTTT. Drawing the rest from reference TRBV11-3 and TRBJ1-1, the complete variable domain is EAGVVQSPRYKIIEKKQPVAFWCNPISGHNTLYWYLQNLGQGPELLIRYENEEAVDDSQLPKDRFSAERLKGVDSTLKIQPAELGDSAVYLCASSKDRGDTEAFFGQGTRLTVV.

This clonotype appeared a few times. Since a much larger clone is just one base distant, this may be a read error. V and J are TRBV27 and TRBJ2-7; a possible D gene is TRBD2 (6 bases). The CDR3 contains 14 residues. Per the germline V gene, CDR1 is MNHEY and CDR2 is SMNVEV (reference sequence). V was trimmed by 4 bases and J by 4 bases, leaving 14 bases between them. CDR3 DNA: TGTGCCAGCAGTTCCCGGGGGAAAACTTACGAGCAGTACTTC. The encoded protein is CASSSRGKTYEQYF.

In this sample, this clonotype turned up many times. CDR3 coding DNA: TGTGCCAGCAGCGTACCTGGGGCCAACGTCCTGACTTTC. This translates into CASSVPGANVLTF. V gene TRBV9 combines with J gene TRBJ2-6; D remains ambiguous. Trimming pared 1 base from V and 2 bases from J, leaving 1 base between. The germline CDR1 and CDR2 sequences are SGDLS and YYNGEE. This CDR3 contains 13 residues.

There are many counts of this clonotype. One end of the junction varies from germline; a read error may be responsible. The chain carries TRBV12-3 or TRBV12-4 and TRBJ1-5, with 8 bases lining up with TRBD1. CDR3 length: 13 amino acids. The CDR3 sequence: CASRKTGDQPQNF. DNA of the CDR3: TGTGCCAGCAGAAAGACAGGGGATCAGCCCCAGAATTTT.

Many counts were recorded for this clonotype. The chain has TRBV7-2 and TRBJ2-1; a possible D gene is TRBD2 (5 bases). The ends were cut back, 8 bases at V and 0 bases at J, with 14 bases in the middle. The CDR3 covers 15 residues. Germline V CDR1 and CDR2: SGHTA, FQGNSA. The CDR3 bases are TGTGCCAGCTTCCGGACTTTCAGCTCCTACAATGAGCAGTTCTTC. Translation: CASFRTFSSYNEQFF.